This passage covers 22 T cell receptor beta chains from one sample sequenced in a study of Graves' ophthalmopathy and Graves' hyperthyroidism. Amplified TCR beta CDR3 regions were obtained using RNA transcripts as template. RT-PCR with HTBI primers came first, then second-round multiplex PCR. TCRdb passed the multiplex PCR reads through MiXCR, listing each CDR3 protein once. The table lists approximately 1.2 million distinct CDR3 sequences, less than 45% of them singletons. The sequenced material came from peripheral blood or thyroid tissue (not recorded which). These receptors came from an adult man with Graves' hyperthyroidism.

This clonotype was counted many times. The chain couples TRBV9 to TRBJ2-7; D call uncertain. This CDR3 spans 14 amino acids. V shed 0 bases and J shed 5 bases, with 12 bases lying between them. Germline V lookup: CDR1 SGDLS, CDR2 YYNGEE. CDR3 protein: CASSVGAAFDEQYF. CDR3 DNA: TGTGCCAGCAGCGTAGGGGCGGCCTTTGACGAGCAGTACTTC.

J is TRBJ2-5 and V is TRBV10-3; D not certain. The V gene's germline CDR1 is ENHRY and CDR2 SYGVKD. The length of the CDR3 is 14 residues. Trimming took 3 bases from V and 3 from J, leaving 11 bases between them. The CDR3 DNA is TGTGCCATCAGTGATCTAGGCAGCGAAGAGACCCAGTACTTC. Amino acids: CAISDLGSEETQYF.

This clonotype was picked up many times. The rearrangement joins TRBV28 to TRBJ1-5; D is unresolved. The CDR3 has 13 amino acids. Between the trimmed V and J ends, which lost 4 bases and 3 bases, there was a span of 7 bases. Germline CDR1 and CDR2: MDHEN and SYDVKM. CDR3 nucleotides: TGTGCCAGCAGTTCGAGTCTCAATCAGCCCCAGCATTTT. This codes for CASSSSLNQPQHF.

J is TRBJ1-1 and V is TRBV2, with D unclear. V dropped 3 bases and J dropped 6 bases, with 14 bases sitting between them. The CDR3 contains 14 residues. Germline V gene sequence: CDR1 SNHLY, CDR2 FYNNEI. The DNA for the CDR3 is TGTGCCAGCAGTGATGAGGTGGGGAAGTCTGAAGCTTTCTTT. As protein: CASSDEVGKSEAFF.

This clonotype has just one count. The V gene is TRBV7-9, the J gene TRBJ1-1; D not certain. Trimming stripped 5 bases from V and 1 base from J, with 8 bases between. The CDR3 extends over 13 amino acids. Germline CDR1 SEHNR, CDR2 FQNEAQ (reference sequence). The CDR3 loop reads CASSGPRNTEAFF. In DNA form, the CDR3 reads TGTGCCAGCAGCGGACCGAGGAACACTGAAGCTTTCTTT.

This clonotype was detected once. This CDR3 is missing its conserved last phenylalanine or tryptophan, likely due to a read error. The CDR3, as DNA: TGTGCCACCAGCGTAGAGCGGGGTCAAGAGACCCAGTACCTC. Translation: CATSVERGQETQYL. V usage is TRBV15 and J usage is TRBJ2-5; 7 nucleotides line up with TRBD2. V dropped 5 bases and J dropped 2; count of bases not matched to a gene: 5. CDR3 length equals 14 residues. Looked up from germline, CDR1 is LNHNV and CDR2 is YYDKDF (reference sequence).

The gene calls are TRBV5-1 and TRBJ2-5; D call uncertain. The CDR3 totals 12 residues. Germline CDR1 SGHRS, CDR2 YFSETQ. The germline V and J ends were trimmed by 5 bases and 5 bases, with 10 bases remaining between them. In nucleotides, the CDR3 is TGCGCCAGCAGACCACCGGGCGAGACCCAGTACTTC. This translates into CASRPPGETQYF. Based on the CDR3 plus reference TRBV5-1 and TRBJ2-5, the full variable domain is KAGVTQTPRYLIKTRGQQVTLSCSPISGHRSVSWYQQTPGQGLQFLFEYFSETQRNKGNFPGRFSGRQFSNSRSEMNVSTLELGDSALYLCASRPPGETQYFGPGTRLLVL.

This clonotype was detected only a few times. A read error may explain this, as a much larger clone is one base away. The chain carries TRBV9 and TRBJ1-5, with D perhaps TRBD1 (6 bases). This CDR3 comprises 15 residues. Per germline, CDR1 SGDLS and CDR2 YYNGEE. CDR3 DNA sequence: TGTGCCGGCAGCGTCGGGGGGGCCGGCAATCAGCCCCAGCATTTT. This encodes CAGSVGGAGNQPQHF.

This clonotype was detected only a few times. V gene TRBV13 combines with J gene TRBJ1-2; D ambiguous. This CDR3 spans 12 amino acids. Germline values: CDR1 PRHDT, CDR2 FYEKMQ (reference sequence). V was trimmed by 10 bases and J by 4 bases, leaving 13 bases between them. This CDR3 reads CAIAVAVYGYTF. The CDR3 DNA is TGTGCCATCGCGGTGGCAGTCTATGGCTACACCTTC.

V gene TRBV29-1 combines with J gene TRBJ2-7; no clear D gene. V was cut by 8 bases and J by 4 bases, with 9 bases left in between. The CDR3 is made up of 10 amino acids. The germline V gene has CDR1 SQVTM and CDR2 ANQGSEA. This CDR3 is CSLEAYEQYF. As DNA, the CDR3 is TGCAGCTTGGAAGCGTACGAGCAGTACTTC.

This clonotype came up a few times. The chain employs TRBV6-1 and TRBJ1-6; no clear D. Trimming left V 7 bases short and J 9 bases short, with 16 bases between. The V gene's germline CDR1 is MNHNS and CDR2 SASEGT. CDR3 length: 14 residues. CDR3 sequence reads: CASTTNGWASPLHF. CDR3 nucleotides: TGTGCCAGCACGACTAACGGGTGGGCTTCACCCCTCCACTTT.

This chain links TRBV29-1 with TRBJ2-5; a possible D gene is TRBD2 (7 bases). The CDR3 is made up of 13 amino acids. Germline assignment: CDR1 SQVTM and CDR2 ANQGSEA. V lost 3 bases and J lost 5, with 13 bases in between. The CDR3 DNA reads as TGCAGCGTTGATTGGGGGGGCCGGGAGACCCAGTACTTC. Protein product: CSVDWGGRETQYF.

V and J are TRBV29-1 and TRBJ2-7; 8 nucleotides align to TRBD1. The CDR3 loop spans 12 amino acids. CDR1 and CDR2 (germline): SQVTM, ANQGSEA. The CDR3 is CRLGQAFYEQYF. In DNA form, the CDR3 reads TGCAGATTGGGACAGGCCTTCTACGAGCAGTACTTC.

This clonotype has just one count. CDR3 amino acids: CASSQVGAHLNYGYTF. Here the CDR3 DNA reads TGTGCCAGCAGCCAAGTGGGGGCGCATTTGAACTATGGCTACACCTTC. This rearrangement joins TRBV9 to TRBJ1-2; TRBD1 is a possible D gene (6 bases). Trimming pared 4 bases from V and 2 bases from J, leaving 18 bases between. This CDR3 is built from 16 residues. Germline assignment: CDR1 SGDLS and CDR2 YYNGEE.

This clonotype was seen repeatedly, ten times or more. The J gene is TRBJ1-1, the V gene TRBV19, with TRBD1 matching 8 bases. The J segment lost 1 base and the V segment lost 6 bases, leaving 4 bases of the junction unmatched. CDR1 is LNHDA and CDR2 is SQIVND in the germline V gene (reference sequence). The CDR3 loop spans 14 amino acids. CDR3 protein: CASSWTGPNTEAFF. The CDR3 nucleotides are TGTGCCAGTAGCTGGACAGGGCCGAACACTGAAGCTTTCTTT.

The genes are TRBV7-9 and TRBJ1-6; D is unresolved. Germline CDR1 reads SEHNR; CDR2 reads FQNEAQ (reference sequence). The CDR3 runs 16 residues. Trimming removed 3 bases from V and 4 bases from J, with 13 bases in between. The CDR3 DNA reads as TGTGCCAGCAGCTTGCAGGAAAGAGTTTATAATTCACCCCTCCACTTT. Translated: CASSLQERVYNSPLHF.

The gene calls are TRBV7-3 and TRBJ1-1, with D possibly matching TRBD1 (5 bases). The CDR3 has 13 amino acids. Deletions cut 3 bases from V and 4 bases from J, with 9 bases between. Germline V CDR1 and CDR2: SGHTA, FQGTGA. This CDR3 reads CASSFHQGTEAFF. The CDR3 nucleotides read TGTGCCAGCAGCTTTCACCAGGGCACTGAAGCTTTCTTT.

On this clonotype: This clone may be a read error of a much larger clone one base away. This is likely a read error, given that the CDR3 carries no conserved phenylalanine or tryptophan at its end. The chain combines TRBV9 with TRBJ1-1; the D gene is possibly TRBD1 (5 bases). V dropped 3 bases and J dropped 1 base, with 19 bases sitting between them. This CDR3 is 17 amino acids long. From germline, CDR1 is SGDLS and CDR2 YYNGEE. In DNA form, the CDR3 reads TGTGCCAGCAGCGACCATAGGGACGAGGGTTCGAACACTGAAGCTTTCTCT. As protein: CASSDHRDEGSNTEAFS.

This clonotype has at least ten counts. The chain has TRBV29-1 and TRBJ2-7; TRBD2 might be the D (6 bases). V was trimmed by 8 bases and J by 0 bases, leaving 17 bases between them. The CDR3 covers 14 residues. From germline, CDR1 is SQVTM and CDR2 ANQGSEA. In nucleotides, the CDR3 is TGCAGCACCTGGGGGGACCCGAGCTCCTACGAGCAGTACTTC. This codes for CSTWGDPSSYEQYF.

The chain recombines TRBV15 with TRBJ1-5, with D maybe TRBD1 (6 bases). Per the germline V gene, CDR1 is LNHNV and CDR2 is YYDKDF (reference sequence). Trimming stripped 0 bases from V and 14 bases from J, with 20 bases between. This CDR3 contains 15 residues. The CDR3 DNA reads as TGTGCCACCAGCAGAGATCTAGGGACATCAGCCTACGAGCATTTT. It translates to CATSRDLGTSAYEHF.

This clonotype was observed at least ten times. The rearrangement uses TRBV7-9 and TRBJ2-7; a possible D gene is TRBD1 (5 bases). V dropped 2 bases and J dropped 3 bases, with 17 bases sitting between them. The CDR3 has 16 residues. Germline loops: CDR1 SEHNR, CDR2 FQNEAQ (reference sequence). The CDR3 protein is CASSLPRGKDGYEQYF. CDR3 DNA: TGTGCCAGCAGCTTACCTAGGGGTAAGGACGGCTACGAGCAGTACTTC.

The rearrangement joins TRBV7-2 to TRBJ1-1; 8 bases agree with TRBD1. Germline CDR1 and CDR2: SGHTA and FQGNSA. The length of the CDR3 is 18 residues. Trimming took 3 bases from V and 4 from J; bases not matched to a gene: 16. This chain's CDR3 is CASSFGVAGGAGSTEAFF. CDR3 coding DNA: TGTGCCAGCAGCTTCGGGGTGGCAGGGGGCGCGGGAAGCACTGAAGCTTTCTTT.